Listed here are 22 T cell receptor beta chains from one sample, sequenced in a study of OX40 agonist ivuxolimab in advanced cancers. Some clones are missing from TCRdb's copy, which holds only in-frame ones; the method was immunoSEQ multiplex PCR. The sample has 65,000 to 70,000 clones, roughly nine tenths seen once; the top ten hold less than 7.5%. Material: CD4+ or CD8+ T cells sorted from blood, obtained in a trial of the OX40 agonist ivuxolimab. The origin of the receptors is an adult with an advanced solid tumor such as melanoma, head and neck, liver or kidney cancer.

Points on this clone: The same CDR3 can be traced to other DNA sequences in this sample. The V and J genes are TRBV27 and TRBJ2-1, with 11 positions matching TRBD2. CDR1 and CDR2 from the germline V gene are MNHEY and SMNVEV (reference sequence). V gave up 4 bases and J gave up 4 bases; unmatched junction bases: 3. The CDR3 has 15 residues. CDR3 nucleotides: TGTGCCAGCAGTTCCGGGACTAGCGGTTACAATGAGCAGTTCTTC. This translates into CASSSGTSGYNEQFF.

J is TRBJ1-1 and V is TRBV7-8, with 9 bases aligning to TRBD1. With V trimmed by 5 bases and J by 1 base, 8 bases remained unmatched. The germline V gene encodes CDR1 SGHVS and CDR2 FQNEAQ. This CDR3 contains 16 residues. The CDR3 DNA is TGTGCCAGCAGCCGGTATCCGACAGGGGGGAACACTGAAGCTTTCTTT. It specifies CASSRYPTGGNTEAFF.

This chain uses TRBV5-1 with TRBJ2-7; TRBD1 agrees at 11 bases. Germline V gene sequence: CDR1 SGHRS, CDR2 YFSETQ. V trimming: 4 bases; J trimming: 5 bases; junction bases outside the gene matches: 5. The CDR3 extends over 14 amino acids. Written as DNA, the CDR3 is TGCGCCAGCAGCGGGGACAGGGGGTTACACGAGCAGTACTTC. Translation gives CASSGDRGLHEQYF.

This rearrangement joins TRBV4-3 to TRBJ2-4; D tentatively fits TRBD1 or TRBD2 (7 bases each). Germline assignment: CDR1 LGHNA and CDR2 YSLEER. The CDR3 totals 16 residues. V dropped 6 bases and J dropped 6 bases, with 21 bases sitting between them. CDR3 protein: CASSRARQGGGNIQYF. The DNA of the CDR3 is TGCGCCAGCAGTCGCGCCCGACAGGGAGGGGGAAACATTCAGTACTTC.

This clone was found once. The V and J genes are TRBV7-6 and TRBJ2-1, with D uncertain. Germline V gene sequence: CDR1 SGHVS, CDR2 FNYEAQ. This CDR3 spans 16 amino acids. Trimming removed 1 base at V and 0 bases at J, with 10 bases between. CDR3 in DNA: TGTGCCAGCAGCTTAGTGAGCGCCAGCTCCTACAATGAGCAGTTCTTC. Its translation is CASSLVSASSYNEQFF.

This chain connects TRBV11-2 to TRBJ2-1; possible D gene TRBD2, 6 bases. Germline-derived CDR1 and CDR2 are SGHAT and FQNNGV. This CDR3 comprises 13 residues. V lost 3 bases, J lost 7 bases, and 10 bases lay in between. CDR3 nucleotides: TGTGCCAGCAGCTTGACTAGTAGAAATGAGCAGTTCTTC. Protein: CASSLTSRNEQFF.

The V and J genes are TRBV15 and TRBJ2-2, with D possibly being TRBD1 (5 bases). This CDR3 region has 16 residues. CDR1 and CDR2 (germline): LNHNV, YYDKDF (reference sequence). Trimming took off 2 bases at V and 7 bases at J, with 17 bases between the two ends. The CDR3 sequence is CATSRSTQRRGGELFF. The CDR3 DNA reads TGTGCCACCAGCAGATCCACCCAGCGTAGGGGCGGGGAGCTGTTTTTT.

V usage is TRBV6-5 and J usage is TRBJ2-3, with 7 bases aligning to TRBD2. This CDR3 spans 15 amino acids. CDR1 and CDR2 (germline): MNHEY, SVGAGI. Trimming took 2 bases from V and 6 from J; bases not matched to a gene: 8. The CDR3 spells CASSYGGGGPDTQYF. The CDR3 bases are TGTGCCAGCAGTTACGGCGGGGGTGGACCGGATACGCAGTATTTT.

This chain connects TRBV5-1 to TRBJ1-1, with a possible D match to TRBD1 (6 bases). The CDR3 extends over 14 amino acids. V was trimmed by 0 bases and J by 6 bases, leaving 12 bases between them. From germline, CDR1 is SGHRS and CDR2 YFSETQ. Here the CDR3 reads CASSLEQGRAEAFF. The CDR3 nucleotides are TGCGCCAGCAGCTTGGAACAGGGTAGGGCTGAAGCTTTCTTT.

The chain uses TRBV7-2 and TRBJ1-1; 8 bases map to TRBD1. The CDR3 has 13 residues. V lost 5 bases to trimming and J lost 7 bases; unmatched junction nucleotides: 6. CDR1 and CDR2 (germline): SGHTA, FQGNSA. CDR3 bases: TGTGCCAGCAGCCTTTGGACAGGGCATGAAGCTTTCTTT. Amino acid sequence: CASSLWTGHEAFF.

The CDR3 here is CASSQGGGTYEQYF. The CDR3 bases are TGCGCCAGCAGCCAGGGCGGGGGAACCTACGAGCAGTACTTC. This chain links TRBV4-1 with TRBJ2-7; 7 bases align to TRBD2. After removal of 3 bases from V and 2 bases from J, the junction contained 4 bases not matched to a gene. CDR3 length: 14 amino acids. Germline V gene lookup returns CDR1 MGHRA and CDR2 YSYEKL.

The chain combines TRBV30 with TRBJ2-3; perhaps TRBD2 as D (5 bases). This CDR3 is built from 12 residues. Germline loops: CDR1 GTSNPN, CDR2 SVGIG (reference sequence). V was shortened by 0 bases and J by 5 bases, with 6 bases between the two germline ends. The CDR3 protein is CAWSVSGDTQYF. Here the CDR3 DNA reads TGTGCCTGGAGTGTAAGCGGAGATACGCAGTATTTT.

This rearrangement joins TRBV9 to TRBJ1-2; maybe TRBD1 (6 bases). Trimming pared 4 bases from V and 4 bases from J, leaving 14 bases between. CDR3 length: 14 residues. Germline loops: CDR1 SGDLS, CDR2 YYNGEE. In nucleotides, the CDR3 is TGTGCCAGCAGCCCTCCGGACAGCCCCTATGGCTACACCTTC. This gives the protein CASSPPDSPYGYTF. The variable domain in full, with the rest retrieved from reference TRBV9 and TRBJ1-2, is DSGVTQTPKHLITATGQRVTLRCSPRSGDLSVYWYQQSLDQGLQFLIQYYNGEERAKGNILERFSAQQFPDLHSELNLSSLELGDSALYFCASSPPDSPYGYTFGSGTRLTVV.

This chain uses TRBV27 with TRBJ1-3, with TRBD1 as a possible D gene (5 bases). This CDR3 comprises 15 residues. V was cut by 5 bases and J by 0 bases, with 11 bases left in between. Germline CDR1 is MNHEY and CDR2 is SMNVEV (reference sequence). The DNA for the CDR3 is TGTGCCAGCAGTCTCCAGGGTAGCTCTGGAAACACCATATATTTT. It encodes CASSLQGSSGNTIYF.

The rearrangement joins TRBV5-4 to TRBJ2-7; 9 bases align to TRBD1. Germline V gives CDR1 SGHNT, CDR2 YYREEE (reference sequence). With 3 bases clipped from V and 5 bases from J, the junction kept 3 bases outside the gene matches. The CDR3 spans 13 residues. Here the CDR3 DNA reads TGTGCCAGCAGCTCCGGGACAGGGAACGAGCAGTACTTC. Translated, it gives CASSSGTGNEQYF.

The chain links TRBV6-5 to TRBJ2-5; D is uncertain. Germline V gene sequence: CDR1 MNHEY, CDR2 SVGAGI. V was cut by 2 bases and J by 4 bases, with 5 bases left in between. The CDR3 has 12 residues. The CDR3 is CASSYPTETQYF. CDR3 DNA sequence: TGTGCCAGCAGTTACCCCACAGAGACCCAGTACTTC.

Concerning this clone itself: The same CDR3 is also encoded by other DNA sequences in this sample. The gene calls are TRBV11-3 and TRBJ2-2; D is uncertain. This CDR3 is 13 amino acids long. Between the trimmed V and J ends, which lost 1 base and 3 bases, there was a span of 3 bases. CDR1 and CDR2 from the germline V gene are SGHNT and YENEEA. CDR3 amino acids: CASSLGDTGELFF. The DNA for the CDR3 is TGTGCCAGCAGCTTAGGCGACACCGGGGAGCTGTTTTTT.

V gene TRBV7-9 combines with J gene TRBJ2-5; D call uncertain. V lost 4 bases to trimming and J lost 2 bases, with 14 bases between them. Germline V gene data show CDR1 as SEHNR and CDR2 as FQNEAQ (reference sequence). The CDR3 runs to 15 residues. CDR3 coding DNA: TGTGCCAGCAGCTACCCGTCGGCAGCACAAGAGACCCAGTACTTC. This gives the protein CASSYPSAAQETQYF.

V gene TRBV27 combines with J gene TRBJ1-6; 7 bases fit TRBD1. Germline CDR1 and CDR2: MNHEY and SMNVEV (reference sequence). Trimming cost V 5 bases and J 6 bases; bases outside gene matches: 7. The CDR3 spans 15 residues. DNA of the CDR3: TGTGCCAGCAGTGCCGACAGGGCTAGTAATTCACCCCTCCACTTT. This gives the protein CASSADRASNSPLHF.

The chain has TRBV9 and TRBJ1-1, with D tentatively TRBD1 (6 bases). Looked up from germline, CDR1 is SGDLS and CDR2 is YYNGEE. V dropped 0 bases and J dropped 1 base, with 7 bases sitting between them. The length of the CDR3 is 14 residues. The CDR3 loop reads CASSVEGENTEAFF. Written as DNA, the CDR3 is TGTGCCAGCAGCGTAGAGGGGGAGAACACTGAAGCTTTCTTT.

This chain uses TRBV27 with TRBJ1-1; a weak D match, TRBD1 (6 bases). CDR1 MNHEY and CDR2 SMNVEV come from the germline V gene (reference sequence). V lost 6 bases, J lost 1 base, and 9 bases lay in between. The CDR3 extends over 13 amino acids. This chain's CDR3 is CASRGQSNTEAFF. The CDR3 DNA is TGTGCCAGCAGAGGACAGTCGAACACTGAAGCTTTCTTT.

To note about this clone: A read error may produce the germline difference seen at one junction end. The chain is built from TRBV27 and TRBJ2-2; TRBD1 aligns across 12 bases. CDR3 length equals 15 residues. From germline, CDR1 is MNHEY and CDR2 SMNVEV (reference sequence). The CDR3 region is CASSEGQGATGELLF. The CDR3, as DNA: TGTGCCAGCAGTGAGGGACAGGGGGCCACCGGGGAGCTGCTTTTT.